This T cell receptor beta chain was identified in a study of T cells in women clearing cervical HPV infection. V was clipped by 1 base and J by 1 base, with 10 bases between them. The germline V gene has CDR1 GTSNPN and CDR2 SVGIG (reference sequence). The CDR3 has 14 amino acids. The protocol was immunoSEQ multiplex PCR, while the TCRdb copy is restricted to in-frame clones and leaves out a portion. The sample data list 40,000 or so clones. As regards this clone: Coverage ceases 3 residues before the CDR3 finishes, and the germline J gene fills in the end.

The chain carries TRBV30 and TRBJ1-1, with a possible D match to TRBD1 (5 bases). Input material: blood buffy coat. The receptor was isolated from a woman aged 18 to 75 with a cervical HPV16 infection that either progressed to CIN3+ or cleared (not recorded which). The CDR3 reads CAWSGGTTNTEAFF. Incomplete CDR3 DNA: TGTGCCTGGAGTGGGGGCACCACGAACACTGAA.